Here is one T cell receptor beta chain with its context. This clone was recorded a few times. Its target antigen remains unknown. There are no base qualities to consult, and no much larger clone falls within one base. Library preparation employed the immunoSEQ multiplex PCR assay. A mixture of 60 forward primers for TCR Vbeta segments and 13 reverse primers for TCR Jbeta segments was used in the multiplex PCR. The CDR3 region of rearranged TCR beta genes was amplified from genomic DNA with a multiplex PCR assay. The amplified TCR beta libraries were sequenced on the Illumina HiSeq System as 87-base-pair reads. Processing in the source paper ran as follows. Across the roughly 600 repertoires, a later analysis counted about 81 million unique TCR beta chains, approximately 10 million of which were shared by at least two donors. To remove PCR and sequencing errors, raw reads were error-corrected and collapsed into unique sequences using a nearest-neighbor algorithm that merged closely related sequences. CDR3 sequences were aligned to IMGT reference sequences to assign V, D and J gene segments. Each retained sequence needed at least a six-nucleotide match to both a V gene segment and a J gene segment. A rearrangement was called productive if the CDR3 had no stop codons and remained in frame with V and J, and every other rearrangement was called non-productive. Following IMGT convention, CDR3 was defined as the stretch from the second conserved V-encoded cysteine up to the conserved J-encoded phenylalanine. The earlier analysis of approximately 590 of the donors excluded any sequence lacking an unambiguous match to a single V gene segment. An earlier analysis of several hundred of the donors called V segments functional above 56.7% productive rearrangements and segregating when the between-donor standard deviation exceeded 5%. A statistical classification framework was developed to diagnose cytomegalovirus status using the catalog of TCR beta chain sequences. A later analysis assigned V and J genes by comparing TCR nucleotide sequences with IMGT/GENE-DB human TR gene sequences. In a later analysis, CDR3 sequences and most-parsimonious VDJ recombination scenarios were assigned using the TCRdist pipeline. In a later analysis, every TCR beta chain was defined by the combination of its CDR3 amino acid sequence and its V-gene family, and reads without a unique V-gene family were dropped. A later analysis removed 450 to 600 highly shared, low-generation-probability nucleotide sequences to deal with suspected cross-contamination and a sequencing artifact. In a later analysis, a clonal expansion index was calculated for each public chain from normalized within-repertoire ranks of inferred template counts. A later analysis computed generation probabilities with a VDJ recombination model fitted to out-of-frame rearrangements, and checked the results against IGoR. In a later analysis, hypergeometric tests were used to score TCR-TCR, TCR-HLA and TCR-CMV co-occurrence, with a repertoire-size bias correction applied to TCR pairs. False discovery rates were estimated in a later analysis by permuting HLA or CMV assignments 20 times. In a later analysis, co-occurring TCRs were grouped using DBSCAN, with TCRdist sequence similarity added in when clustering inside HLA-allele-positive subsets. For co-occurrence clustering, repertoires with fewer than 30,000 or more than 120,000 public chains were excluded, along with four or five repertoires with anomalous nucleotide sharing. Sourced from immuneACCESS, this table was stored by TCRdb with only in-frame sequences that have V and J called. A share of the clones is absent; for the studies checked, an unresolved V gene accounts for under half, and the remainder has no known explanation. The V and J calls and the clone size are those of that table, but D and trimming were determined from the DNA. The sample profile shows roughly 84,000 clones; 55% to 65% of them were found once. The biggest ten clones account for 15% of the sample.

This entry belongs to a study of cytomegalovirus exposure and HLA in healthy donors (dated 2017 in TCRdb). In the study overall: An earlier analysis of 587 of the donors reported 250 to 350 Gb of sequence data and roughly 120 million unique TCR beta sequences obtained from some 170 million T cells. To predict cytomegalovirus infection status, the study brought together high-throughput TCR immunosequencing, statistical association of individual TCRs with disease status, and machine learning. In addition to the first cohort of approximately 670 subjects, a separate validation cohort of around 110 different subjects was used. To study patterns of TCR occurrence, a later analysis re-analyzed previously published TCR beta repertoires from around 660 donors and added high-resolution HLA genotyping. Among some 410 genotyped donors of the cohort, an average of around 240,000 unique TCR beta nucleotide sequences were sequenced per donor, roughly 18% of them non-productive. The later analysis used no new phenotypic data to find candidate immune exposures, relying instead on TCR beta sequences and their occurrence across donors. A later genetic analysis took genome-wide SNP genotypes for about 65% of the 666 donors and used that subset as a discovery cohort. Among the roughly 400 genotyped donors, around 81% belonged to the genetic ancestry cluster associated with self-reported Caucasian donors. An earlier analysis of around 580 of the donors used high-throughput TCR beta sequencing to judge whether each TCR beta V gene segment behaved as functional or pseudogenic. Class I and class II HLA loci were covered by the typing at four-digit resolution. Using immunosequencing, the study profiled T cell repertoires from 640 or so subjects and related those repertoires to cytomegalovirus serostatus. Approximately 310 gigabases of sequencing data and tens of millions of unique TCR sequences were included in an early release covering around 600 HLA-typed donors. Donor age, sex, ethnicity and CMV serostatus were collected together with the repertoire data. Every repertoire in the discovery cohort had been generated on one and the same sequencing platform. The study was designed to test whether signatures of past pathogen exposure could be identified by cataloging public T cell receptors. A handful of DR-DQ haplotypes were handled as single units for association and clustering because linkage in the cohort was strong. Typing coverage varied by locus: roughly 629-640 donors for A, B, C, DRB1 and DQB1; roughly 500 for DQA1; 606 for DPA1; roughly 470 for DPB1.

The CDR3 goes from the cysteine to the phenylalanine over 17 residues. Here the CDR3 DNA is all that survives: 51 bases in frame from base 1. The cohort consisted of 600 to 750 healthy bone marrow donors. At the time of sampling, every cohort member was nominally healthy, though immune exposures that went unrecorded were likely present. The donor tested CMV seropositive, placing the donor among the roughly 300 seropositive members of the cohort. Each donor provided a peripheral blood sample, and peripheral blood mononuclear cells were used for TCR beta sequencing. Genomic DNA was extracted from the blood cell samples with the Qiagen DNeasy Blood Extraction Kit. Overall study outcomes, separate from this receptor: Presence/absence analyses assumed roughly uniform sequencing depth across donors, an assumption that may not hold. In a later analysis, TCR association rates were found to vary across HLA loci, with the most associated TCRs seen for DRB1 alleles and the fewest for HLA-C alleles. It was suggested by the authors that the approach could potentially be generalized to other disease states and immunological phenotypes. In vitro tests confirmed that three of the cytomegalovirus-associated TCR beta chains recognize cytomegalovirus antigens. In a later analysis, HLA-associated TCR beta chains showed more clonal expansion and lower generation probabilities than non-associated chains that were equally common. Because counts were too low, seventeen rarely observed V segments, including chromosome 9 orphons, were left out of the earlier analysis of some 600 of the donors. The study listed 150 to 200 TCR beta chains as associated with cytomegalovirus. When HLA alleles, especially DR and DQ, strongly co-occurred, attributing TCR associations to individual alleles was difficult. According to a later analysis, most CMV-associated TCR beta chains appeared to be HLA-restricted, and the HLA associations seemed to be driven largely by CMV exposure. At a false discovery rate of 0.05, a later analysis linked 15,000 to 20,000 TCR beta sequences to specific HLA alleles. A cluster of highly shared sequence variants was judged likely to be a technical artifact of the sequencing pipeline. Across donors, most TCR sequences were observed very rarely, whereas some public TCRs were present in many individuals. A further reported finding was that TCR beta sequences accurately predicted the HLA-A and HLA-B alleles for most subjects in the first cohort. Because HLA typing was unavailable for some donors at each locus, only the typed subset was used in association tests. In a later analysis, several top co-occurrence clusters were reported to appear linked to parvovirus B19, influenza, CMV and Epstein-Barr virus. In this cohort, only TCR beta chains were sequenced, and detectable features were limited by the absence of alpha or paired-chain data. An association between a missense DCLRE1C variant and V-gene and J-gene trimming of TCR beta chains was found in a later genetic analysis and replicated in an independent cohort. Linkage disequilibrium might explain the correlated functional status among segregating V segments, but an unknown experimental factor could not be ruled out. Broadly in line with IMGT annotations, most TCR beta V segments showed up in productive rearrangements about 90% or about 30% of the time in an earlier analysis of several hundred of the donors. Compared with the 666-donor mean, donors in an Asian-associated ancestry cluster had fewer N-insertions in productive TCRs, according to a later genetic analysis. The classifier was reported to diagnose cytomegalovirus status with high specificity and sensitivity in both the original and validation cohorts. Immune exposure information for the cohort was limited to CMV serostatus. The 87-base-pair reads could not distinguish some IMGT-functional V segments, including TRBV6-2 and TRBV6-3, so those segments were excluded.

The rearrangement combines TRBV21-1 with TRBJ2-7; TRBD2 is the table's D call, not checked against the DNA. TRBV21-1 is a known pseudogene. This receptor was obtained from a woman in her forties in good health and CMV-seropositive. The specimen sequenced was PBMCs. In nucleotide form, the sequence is TGTGCCAGCAGCACCTGGCGGCTAGCGGGGGGAGCCTACGAGCAGTACTTC. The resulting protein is CASSTWRLAGGAYEQYF.